These 28 T cell receptor beta chains were sequenced from one sample in a study of shared clonotypes between healthy human individuals. Positively selected for CCR7, the CD45RO-negative cells used as naive CD8 cells excluded terminally differentiated effector memory CD45RA+ cells. The method was immunoSEQ multiplex PCR; TCRdb's version includes in-frame clones alone and lacks a portion of them. Counted here are roughly 2,000,000 clones, just under 95% occurring once; the ten biggest clones make up 1.2%. Sample: naive CD8+ T cells sorted from blood. The receptors were sampled from a man between 18 and 29 years old in good health.

V and J are TRBV29-1 and TRBJ2-7; weak D call: TRBD2 (6 bases). Germline loops: CDR1 SQVTM, CDR2 ANQGSEA. This CDR3 comprises 12 residues. The ends were cut back, 6 bases at V and 6 bases at J, with 15 bases in the middle. The CDR3 nucleotides are TGCAGCGTCGTTATGGAGGGTTTCGAGCAGTACTTC. Its translation: CSVVMEGFEQYF.

This clone turned up a few times. The chain employs TRBV2 and TRBJ1-2; tentative D call: TRBD1 (6 bases). The germline V gene has CDR1 SNHLY and CDR2 FYNNEI. The CDR3 length is 13 residues. V lost 6 bases and J 4 bases, leaving 12 bases between the germline ends. The CDR3 is CASSAGTSYGYTF. In nucleotides, the CDR3 is TGTGCCAGCAGCGCCGGGACATCCTATGGCTACACCTTC.

The rearrangement links TRBV11-2 to TRBJ2-1; D may match TRBD1 or TRBD2 (5 bases each). The CDR3 totals 16 residues. Germline V lookup: CDR1 SGHAT, CDR2 FQNNGV. Trimming pared 2 bases from V and 4 bases from J, leaving 15 bases between. Written as DNA, the CDR3 is TGTGCCAGCAGCTTATTGGGGGTCCTGGGGTACAATGAGCAGTTCTTC. Protein: CASSLLGVLGYNEQFF.

This clone was counted a single time. The rearrangement joins TRBV14 to TRBJ1-6, with 11 positions matching TRBD1. J gave up 8 bases and V 5 bases, and 5 bases lay outside the gene matches. CDR3 size: 15 residues. Per the germline V gene, CDR1 is SGHDN and CDR2 is FVKESK. Here the CDR3 DNA reads TGTGCCAGCAGCACCTGGACAGGGGGCGATTCACCCCTCCACTTT. This translates into CASSTWTGGDSPLHF.

The rearrangement joins TRBV6-1 to TRBJ2-3; D is unclear. V shed 5 bases and J shed 4 bases, with 13 bases lying between them. The CDR3 consists of 14 residues. Looked up from germline, CDR1 is MNHNS and CDR2 is SASEGT. The chain's CDR3 is CASSKFVGSDTQYF. As DNA, the CDR3 is TGTGCCAGCAGTAAATTCGTGGGGTCAGATACGCAGTATTTT.

The rearrangement uses TRBV6-1 and TRBJ1-2; maybe TRBD1 (5 bases). V was shortened by 1 base and J by 4 bases, with 10 bases between the two germline ends. This CDR3 has 14 residues. CDR1 MNHNS and CDR2 SASEGT come from the germline V gene. This chain's CDR3 is CASSEGGAGYGYTF. DNA for the CDR3: TGTGCCAGCAGTGAAGGAGGGGCCGGCTATGGCTACACCTTC.

This clone was seen only once. This same CDR3 is encoded by further DNA sequences in the sample. CDR3 sequence: CASSEESYNEQFF. The CDR3 nucleotides are TGTGCCAGCAGTGAGGAGTCCTACAATGAGCAGTTCTTC. V usage is TRBV6-1 and J usage is TRBJ2-1, with unresolved D. The V end was cut by 3 bases, the J end by 1 base, with 4 bases between. The length of the CDR3 is 13 residues. CDR1 is MNHNS, CDR2 SASEGT, per germline.

This clone has a single count. The chain uses TRBV19 and TRBJ2-1, with D possibly matching TRBD2 (6 bases). Trimming removed 7 bases from V and 9 bases from J, with 19 bases in between. Germline V CDR1 and CDR2: LNHDA, SQIVND (reference sequence). The CDR3 has 14 residues. CDR3 region: CASTVGLGRSEQFF. Here the CDR3 DNA reads TGTGCCAGTACCGTGGGACTGGGCCGGAGTGAGCAGTTCTTC.

The chain joins TRBV13 to TRBJ2-7; D is uncertain. This CDR3 contains 15 residues. Trimming removed 4 bases from V and 0 bases from J, with 13 bases in between. CDR1 is PRHDT, CDR2 FYEKMQ, per germline (reference sequence). The chain's CDR3 is CASSSRWGSSYEQYF. The CDR3, as DNA: TGTGCCAGCAGCTCCCGGTGGGGTTCCTCCTACGAGCAGTACTTC.

This clone was seen only once. CDR3 DNA: TGTGCCAGCAGTCCCAGCGGGGGCGGCTATGGCTACACCTTC. Residues: CASSPSGGGYGYTF. This chain joins TRBV27 and TRBJ1-2; tentative D call: TRBD1 (6 bases). CDR1 and CDR2 from the germline V gene are MNHEY and SMNVEV (reference sequence). With 5 bases removed from V and 4 bases from J, the gap between germline ends came to 14 bases. The CDR3 sequence is 14 residues long.

Note on this clone: Other DNA sequences within the sample encode an identical CDR3. The genes are TRBV2 and TRBJ2-2; D gene unclear. V gave up 8 bases and J gave up 5 bases, with 3 bases separating them. From germline, CDR1 is SNHLY and CDR2 FYNNEI. CDR3 length: 10 amino acids. The CDR3 bases are TGTGCCAGCGGGACCGGGGAGCTGTTTTTT. This sequence encodes CASGTGELFF.

As regards this clone: This specimen includes other DNA sequences encoding the same CDR3. This chain connects TRBV13 to TRBJ2-7; 13 bases are a match to TRBD2. CDR1 PRHDT and CDR2 FYEKMQ come from the germline V gene (reference sequence). The CDR3 has 15 amino acids. Trimming took 4 bases from V and 2 from J; bases not matched to a gene: 2. The CDR3 loop reads CASSSGLAGAYEQYF. The CDR3, as DNA: TGTGCCAGCAGCTCCGGACTAGCGGGAGCCTACGAGCAGTACTTC. The variable domain in full, completed from reference TRBV13 and TRBJ2-7, reads AAGVIQSPRHLIKEKRETATLKCYPIPRHDTVYWYQQGPGQDPQFLISFYEKMQSDKGSIPDRFSAQQFSDYHSELNMSSLELGDSALYFCASSSGLAGAYEQYFGPGTRLTVT.

CDR3 bases: TGTGCCAGCAGCCCCGCGACCGATTCACCCCTCCACTTT. As protein: CASSPATDSPLHF. This rearrangement joins TRBV13 to TRBJ1-6; D unclear. With 5 bases removed from V and 8 bases from J, the gap between germline ends came to 10 bases. In germline, CDR1 is PRHDT, CDR2 FYEKMQ (reference sequence). This CDR3 spans 13 amino acids. The complete variable domain, with remaining parts taken from reference TRBV13 and TRBJ1-6, reads AAGVIQSPRHLIKEKRETATLKCYPIPRHDTVYWYQQGPGQDPQFLISFYEKMQSDKGSIPDRFSAQQFSDYHSELNMSSLELGDSALYFCASSPATDSPLHFGNGTRLTVT.

V usage is TRBV28 and J usage is TRBJ2-7; no definite D call. This CDR3 has 13 residues. V lost 7 bases to trimming and J lost 1 base, with 11 bases between them. The germline gives CDR1 MDHEN, CDR2 SYDVKM. The CDR3 DNA is TGTGCCAGCACACCTTCTACGTCCTACGAGCAGTACTTC. It translates to CASTPSTSYEQYF. Drawing the rest from reference TRBV28 and TRBJ2-7, the complete variable domain is DVKVTQSSRYLVKRTGEKVFLECVQDMDHENMFWYRQDPGLGLRLIYFSYDVKMKEKGDIPEGYSVSREKKERFSLILESASTNQTSMYLCASTPSTSYEQYFGPGTRLTVT.

The chain is built from TRBV5-6 and TRBJ2-3, with TRBD2 identical over 7 bases. Per germline, CDR1 SGHDT and CDR2 YYEEEE. The junction had 7 bases not matched to a gene; V was cut back by 3 bases and J by 6 bases. This CDR3 contains 14 residues. For the CDR3, the DNA is TGTGCCAGCAGCTCCTCACTAGCGCATGATACGCAGTATTTT. Protein sequence: CASSSSLAHDTQYF.

The genes are TRBV13 and TRBJ2-7, with TRBD1 matching 7 bases. This CDR3 region has 13 residues. Germline CDR1 is PRHDT and CDR2 is FYEKMQ (reference sequence). V lost 0 bases, J lost 7 bases, and 3 bases stayed unmatched. The CDR3 region has the DNA TGTGCCAGCAGCTTAGGGGGACAGACTGAGCAGTACTTC. Translated, it gives CASSLGGQTEQYF. The full variable domain, in which reference TRBV13 and TRBJ2-7 provide the parts outside the CDR3, is AAGVIQSPRHLIKEKRETATLKCYPIPRHDTVYWYQQGPGQDPQFLISFYEKMQSDKGSIPDRFSAQQFSDYHSELNMSSLELGDSALYFCASSLGGQTEQYFGPGTRLTVT.

Comment on this clone: Other DNA sequences of this sample code for an identical CDR3. This rearrangement joins TRBV5-1 to TRBJ2-7; a possible D gene is TRBD2 (5 bases). The germline CDR1 and CDR2 sequences are SGHRS and YFSETQ. The CDR3 sequence is 11 residues long. Trimming took 5 bases from V and 5 from J, leaving 8 bases between them. The CDR3 loop is CASRWENEQYF. Here the CDR3 DNA reads TGCGCCAGCAGGTGGGAGAACGAGCAGTACTTC.

V is TRBV5-6 and J is TRBJ1-6, with 9 bases matching TRBD1. This CDR3 contains 16 residues. V trimming: 5 bases; J trimming: 3 bases; junction bases outside the gene matches: 6. In germline, CDR1 is SGHDT, CDR2 YYEEEE. The CDR3 spells CASSRQGVIYNSPLHF. CDR3 nucleotides: TGTGCCAGCAGTAGACAGGGGGTCATCTATAATTCACCCCTCCACTTT.

The rearrangement links TRBV27 to TRBJ2-3; TRBD1 agrees at 7 bases. The J segment lost 6 bases and the V segment lost 5 bases, leaving 5 bases of the junction unmatched. Germline V gene data show CDR1 as MNHEY and CDR2 as SMNVEV (reference sequence). The CDR3 extends over 13 amino acids. The CDR3 DNA sequence: TGTGCCAGCAGTCCGACAGGGCTGGATACGCAGTATTTT. This encodes CASSPTGLDTQYF.

The chain has TRBV30 and TRBJ2-1, with D perhaps matching TRBD1 or TRBD2 (6 bases each). Looked up from germline, CDR1 is GTSNPN and CDR2 is SVGIG (reference sequence). The CDR3 runs to 15 residues. V was pared by 2 bases and J by 6 bases, with 17 bases between. CDR3 region: CAWSLLQGGVNEQFF. The CDR3 bases are TGTGCCTGGAGTCTATTACAGGGAGGCGTCAATGAGCAGTTCTTC.

On this clone itself: This same CDR3 is encoded by further DNA sequences in the sample. This chain links TRBV29-1 with TRBJ1-2; 7 bases match TRBD1. This CDR3 is built from 12 residues. The V gene's germline CDR1 is SQVTM and CDR2 ANQGSEA. The J segment lost 3 bases and the V segment lost 4 bases, leaving 2 bases of the junction unmatched. The CDR3 region has the DNA TGCAGCGTTGCCGGACAGGACTATGGCTACACCTTC. It is translated as CSVAGQDYGYTF.

This clone was seen a single time. CDR3 DNA sequence: TGTGCCAGCAGCACCGACTCCCAAGAGACCCAGTACTTC. It encodes CASSTDSQETQYF. V is TRBV7-9 and J is TRBJ2-5; D is unclear. Germline V CDR1 and CDR2: SEHNR, FQNEAQ (reference sequence). The CDR3 length is 13 residues. The ends were cut back, 5 bases at V and 1 base at J, with 8 bases in the middle.

The chain employs TRBV6-5 and TRBJ1-4; D is undetermined. Trimming shortened V by 6 bases and J by 0 bases, and 11 bases separated the two germline ends. CDR1 and CDR2 (germline): MNHEY, SVGAGI. The CDR3 is made up of 15 amino acids. The CDR3 region has the DNA TGTGCCAGCAGCCCAACCCGAACAACTAATGAAAAACTGTTTTTT. It specifies CASSPTRTTNEKLFF.

A few counts support this clone. At the DNA level, this CDR3 is encoded by other sequences in the same sample as well. The CDR3 loop reads CASSQDGGYEQYF. The CDR3 DNA sequence: TGCGCCAGCAGCCAAGACGGGGGCTACGAGCAGTACTTC. The chain links TRBV4-3 to TRBJ2-7, with D perhaps matching TRBD2 (6 bases). V gave up 0 bases and J gave up 3 bases, with 6 bases separating them. Germline loops: CDR1 LGHNA, CDR2 YSLEER. The CDR3 has 13 amino acids.

The chain employs TRBV19 and TRBJ2-2; D not certain. From germline, CDR1 is LNHDA and CDR2 SQIVND (reference sequence). The ends were cut back, 3 bases at V and 8 bases at J, with 16 bases in the middle. The CDR3 has 15 residues. The CDR3 DNA is TGTGCCAGTAGTATCTTTAGGATTGGACCGGGGGAGCTGTTTTTT. It encodes CASSIFRIGPGELFF.

The rearrangement joins TRBV13 to TRBJ2-7, with 10 positions matching TRBD1. The length of the CDR3 is 14 residues. Germline V CDR1 and CDR2: PRHDT, FYEKMQ (reference sequence). Unmatched junction bases numbered 8, after V lost 6 bases and J lost 6 bases. In nucleotides, the CDR3 is TGTGCCAGCAGTTCTTTAGGGACAGGGGTCGAGCAGTACTTC. Residues: CASSSLGTGVEQYF.

This rearrangement joins TRBV6-1 to TRBJ2-2, with TRBD2 identical over 10 bases. Trimming removed 2 bases from V and 1 base from J; junction bases left unmatched: 19. The CDR3 is 22 amino acids. Germline assignment: CDR1 MNHNS and CDR2 SASEGT. CDR3 in DNA: TGTGCCAGCAGTGAACTGGGACTAGGGCTAGCGGGGGATGGTTGGAACACCGGGGAGCTGTTTTTT. It specifies CASSELGLGLAGDGWNTGELFF.

J is TRBJ1-2 and V is TRBV15; TRBD1 agrees at 7 bases. The CDR3 extends over 13 amino acids. The trim removed 0 bases at V and 7 bases at J, leaving 2 bases unmatched. Germline V gene lookup returns CDR1 LNHNV and CDR2 YYDKDF (reference sequence). The CDR3 DNA reads TGTGCCACCAGCAGAGACAGGGGGGCTGGCTACACCTTC. Translated: CATSRDRGAGYTF.